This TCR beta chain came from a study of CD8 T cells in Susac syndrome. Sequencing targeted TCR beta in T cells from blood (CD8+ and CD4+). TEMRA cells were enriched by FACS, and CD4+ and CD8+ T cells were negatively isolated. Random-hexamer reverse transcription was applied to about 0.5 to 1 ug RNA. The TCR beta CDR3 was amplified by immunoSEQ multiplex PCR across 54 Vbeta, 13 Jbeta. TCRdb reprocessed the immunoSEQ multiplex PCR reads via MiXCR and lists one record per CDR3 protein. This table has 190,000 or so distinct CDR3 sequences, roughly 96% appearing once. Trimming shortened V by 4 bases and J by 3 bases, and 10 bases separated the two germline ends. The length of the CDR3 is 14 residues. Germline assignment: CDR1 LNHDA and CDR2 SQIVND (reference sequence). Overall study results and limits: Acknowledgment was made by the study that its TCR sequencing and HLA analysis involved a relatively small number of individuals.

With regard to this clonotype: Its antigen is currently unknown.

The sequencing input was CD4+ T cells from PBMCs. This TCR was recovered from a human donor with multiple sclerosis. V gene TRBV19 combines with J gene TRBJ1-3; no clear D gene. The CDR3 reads CASSSDGFGNTIYF. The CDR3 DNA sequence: TGTGCCAGTAGTAGCGACGGATTTGGAAACACCATATATTTT.